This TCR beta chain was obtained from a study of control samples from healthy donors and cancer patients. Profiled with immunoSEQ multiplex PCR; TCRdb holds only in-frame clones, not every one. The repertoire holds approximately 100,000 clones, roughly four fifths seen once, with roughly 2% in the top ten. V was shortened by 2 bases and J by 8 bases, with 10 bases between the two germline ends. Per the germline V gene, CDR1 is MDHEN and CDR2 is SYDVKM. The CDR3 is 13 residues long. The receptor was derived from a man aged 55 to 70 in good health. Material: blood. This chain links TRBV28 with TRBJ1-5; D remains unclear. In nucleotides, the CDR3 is TGTGCCAGCAGTTTACAGAGGCTTGAGCCCCAGCATTTT. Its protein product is CASSLQRLEPQHF.